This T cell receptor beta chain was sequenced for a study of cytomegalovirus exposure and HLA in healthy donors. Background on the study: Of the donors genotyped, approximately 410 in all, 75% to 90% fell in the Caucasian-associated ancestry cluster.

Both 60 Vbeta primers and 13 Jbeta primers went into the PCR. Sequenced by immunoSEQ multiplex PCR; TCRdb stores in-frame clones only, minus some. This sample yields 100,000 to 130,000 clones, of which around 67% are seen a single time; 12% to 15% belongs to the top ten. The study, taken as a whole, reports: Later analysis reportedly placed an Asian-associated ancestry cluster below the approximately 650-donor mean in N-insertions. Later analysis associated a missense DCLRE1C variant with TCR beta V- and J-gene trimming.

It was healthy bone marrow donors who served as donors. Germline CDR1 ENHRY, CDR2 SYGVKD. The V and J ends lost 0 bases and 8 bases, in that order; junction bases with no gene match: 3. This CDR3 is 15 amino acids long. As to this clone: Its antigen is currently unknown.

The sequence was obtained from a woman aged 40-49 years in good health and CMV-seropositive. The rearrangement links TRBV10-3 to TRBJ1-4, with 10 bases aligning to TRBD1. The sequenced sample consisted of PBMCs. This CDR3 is CAISESTGGSEKLFF. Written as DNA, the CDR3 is TGTGCCATCAGTGAGTCGACAGGGGGCAGCGAAAAACTGTTTTTT.